This T cell receptor beta chain was recovered during a study of T cells in Graves' hyperthyroidism and ophthalmopathy. The study, taken as a whole, reports: Most clonotypes that expanded in the thyroid above 0.001 also showed up in blood.

This clonotype was counted many times. Its matching antigen is unknown. Patients aged 18 to 65 had newly diagnosed hyperthyroidism of under 2 months' duration. TCR beta CDR3 regions were amplified from RNA transcripts. HTBI primers were the set used in a first-round RT-PCR of the TCR CDR3. TCRdb re-derived calls from the multiplex PCR reads in MiXCR, one entry per CDR3 protein. Among 350,000 to 400,000 distinct CDR3 sequences listed, over 11% were seen once. Germline values: CDR1 MNHEY, CDR2 SMNVEV (reference sequence). Trimming shortened V by 8 bases and J by 7 bases, and 17 bases separated the two germline ends. The CDR3 spans 13 residues.

The sequenced material came from blood. The receptor comes from a woman aged 55-70 years with Graves' hyperthyroidism. The chain carries TRBV27 and TRBJ1-2; weak D call: TRBD1 (5 bases). CDR3 sequence: CASRPGRVFGYTF. The CDR3 DNA sequence: TGTGCCAGCCGCCCCGGCAGGGTCTTTGGCTACACCTTC.